Below are 23 T cell receptor beta chains sequenced from a single sample in a study of cytomegalovirus exposure and HLA in healthy donors. A multiplex PCR was run with 60 Vbeta primers and 13 Jbeta primers. Libraries were prepared by immunoSEQ multiplex PCR; TCRdb keeps only in-frame clonotypes and omits some of them. The repertoire holds 100,000 to 150,000 clones, 76% seen once, with 1.5% to 2.5% in the top ten. Sequenced material: PBMCs. These receptors were collected from a man aged 50-60 years in good health and CMV-seronegative.

This clone has a single count. The CDR3 bases are TGTGCCAGCAGTCTCGGACGGGAAAGATTCTTC. Amino acid sequence: CASSLGRERFF. This chain connects TRBV28 to TRBJ2-1; a possible D gene is TRBD2 (5 bases). Germline CDR1 and CDR2: MDHEN and SYDVKM. Between the trimmed V and J ends, which lost 5 bases and 16 bases, there was a span of 15 bases. The CDR3 covers 11 residues.

This chain joins TRBV28 and TRBJ1-1; possible D gene TRBD1, 6 bases. Per germline, CDR1 MDHEN and CDR2 SYDVKM. The CDR3 length is 14 residues. Trimming stripped 2 bases from V and 4 bases from J, with 11 bases between. The DNA of the CDR3 is TGTGCCAGCAGTTTACGGGGGGCAGGCACTGAAGCTTTCTTT. Residues: CASSLRGAGTEAFF.

The chain uses TRBV5-1 and TRBJ1-2; D unresolved. This CDR3 is built from 14 residues. CDR1 SGHRS and CDR2 YFSETQ come from the germline V gene. V was cut by 0 bases and J by 6 bases, with 12 bases left in between. The CDR3 DNA reads TGCGCCAGCAGCTTGGATGAGGGAACGGATGGCTACACCTTC. Protein product: CASSLDEGTDGYTF.

The chain joins TRBV9 to TRBJ2-3, with 14 bases fitting TRBD2. The CDR3 length is 20 residues. Per the germline V gene, CDR1 is SGDLS and CDR2 is YYNGEE. The junction had 14 bases not matched to a gene; V was cut back by 4 bases and J by 1 base. CDR3 loop: CASSFRLAGGPNPGTDTQYF. The CDR3, as DNA: TGTGCCAGCAGCTTTCGACTAGCGGGGGGGCCAAACCCGGGCACAGATACGCAGTATTTT.

This clone was seen a handful of times. The chain carries TRBV25-1 and TRBJ1-3; the D is unclear. Trimming removed 1 base at V and 2 bases at J, with 12 bases between. The CDR3 extends over 16 amino acids. Looked up from germline, CDR1 is MGHDK and CDR2 is SYGVNS. CDR3 DNA sequence: TGTGCCAGCAGTGAATCTGGGAGAGGGCCTGGAAACACCATATATTTT. This translates into CASSESGRGPGNTIYF.

V usage is TRBV28 and J usage is TRBJ2-3, with 8 positions matching TRBD2. CDR1 and CDR2 (germline): MDHEN, SYDVKM. V shed 4 bases, J shed 2 bases, and the junction held 5 bases outside the gene matches. The CDR3 runs to 15 residues. The CDR3 is CASSSLRGDTDTQYF. CDR3 DNA sequence: TGTGCCAGCAGTTCCCTGCGGGGGGACACAGATACGCAGTATTTT.

This clone was detected only a few times. Other DNA sequences in this sample translate to the same CDR3. The chain carries TRBV9 and TRBJ2-2; D call uncertain. The length of the CDR3 is 12 residues. Trimming cost V 4 bases and J 5 bases, with 6 bases left between them. Germline assignment: CDR1 SGDLS and CDR2 YYNGEE. This chain's CDR3 is CASSLNTGELFF. For the CDR3, the DNA is TGTGCCAGCAGCCTAAATACCGGGGAGCTGTTTTTT.

The chain employs TRBV18 and TRBJ1-4, with D possibly being TRBD1 (5 bases). The CDR3 totals 15 residues. CDR1 KGHSH and CDR2 LQKENI come from the germline V gene. V lost 6 bases and J 5 bases, leaving 16 bases between the germline ends. CDR3 sequence reads: CASSDSGTGNEKLFF. In DNA form, the CDR3 reads TGTGCCAGCTCTGACAGCGGGACGGGGAATGAAAAACTGTTTTTT. The variable domain in full, with the rest retrieved from reference TRBV18 and TRBJ1-4, is NAGVMQNPRHLVRRRGQEARLRCSPMKGHSHVYWYRQLPEEGLKFMVYLQKENIIDESGMPKERFSAEFPKEGPSILRIQQVVRGDSAAYFCASSDSGTGNEKLFFGSGTQLSVL.

The J gene is TRBJ1-2, the V gene TRBV5-5; a possible D gene is TRBD1 (6 bases). Deletions cut 1 base from V and 5 bases from J, with 12 bases between. Germline loops: CDR1 SGHKS, CDR2 YYEKEE (reference sequence). This CDR3 spans 14 amino acids. CDR3 nucleotide sequence: TGTGCCAGCAGCTTGCCCGGGACACTTTATGGCTACACCTTC. Amino acid sequence: CASSLPGTLYGYTF.

CDR3 sequence (DNA): TGCGCCAGCAGCTTCGGCGGGACAGGTGGCGGGGAGCTGTTTTTT. Its translation: CASSFGGTGGGELFF. The chain has TRBV5-1 and TRBJ2-2, with 8 bases that match TRBD1. The trim removed 2 bases at V and 7 bases at J, leaving 7 bases unmatched. Looked up from germline, CDR1 is SGHRS and CDR2 is YFSETQ. This CDR3 has 15 amino acids.

The chain employs TRBV4-1 and TRBJ1-2; maybe TRBD1 (5 bases). The CDR3 spans 15 residues. Germline CDR1 is MGHRA and CDR2 is YSYEKL. V lost 0 bases, J lost 6 bases, and 14 bases lay in between. Written as DNA, the CDR3 is TGCGCCAGCAGCCAAGAATGGGGGGAAAAAGATGGCTACACCTTC. This sequence encodes CASSQEWGEKDGYTF.

The chain couples TRBV29-1 to TRBJ2-1; D is possibly TRBD1 (5 bases). Germline lookup yields CDR1 SQVTM and CDR2 ANQGSEA. The CDR3 runs to 12 residues. V gave up 5 bases and J gave up 5 bases, with 10 bases separating them. CDR3 DNA: TGCAGCGTTTCGGACATGAACAATGAGCAGTTCTTC. Translating it yields CSVSDMNNEQFF.

The chain has TRBV9 and TRBJ2-1; TRBD2 matches at 10 bases. CDR1 and CDR2 from the germline V gene are SGDLS and YYNGEE. The CDR3 sequence is 18 residues long. V was clipped by 0 bases and J by 0 bases; unmatched bases: 6. The CDR3 coding sequence is TGTGCCAGCAGCGTAGTAGCGGGGGGAGTGAGCTCCTACAATGAGCAGTTCTTC. It specifies CASSVVAGGVSSYNEQFF.

The table lists this clone with a few counts. This sequence joins TRBV6-1 and TRBJ2-7; D might be TRBD2 (5 bases). From germline, CDR1 is MNHNS and CDR2 SASEGT. The V end was cut by 4 bases, the J end by 0 bases, with 13 bases between. The CDR3 is 15 amino acids. Here the CDR3 reads CASSAEGGGSYEQYV. CDR3 nucleotides: TGTGCCAGCAGTGCAGAAGGAGGCGGCTCCTACGAGCAGTACGTC.

Regarding this clone: One end of the junction fails to match germline, which may point to a read error. The chain uses TRBV7-9 and TRBJ1-1; D is unresolved. This CDR3 comprises 11 residues. Germline V lookup: CDR1 SEHNR, CDR2 FQNEAQ (reference sequence). The CDR3 nucleotides are TGTTCCAGCAGCCCCCAGACTGAAGCTTTCTTT. Residues: CSSSPQTEAFF.

This clone appeared a single time. V usage is TRBV7-2 and J usage is TRBJ2-5; 14 positions match TRBD2. V shed 5 bases and J 5 bases; nucleotides not matched to a gene: 7. The CDR3 totals 16 residues. The germline V gene encodes CDR1 SGHTA and CDR2 FQGNSA. The CDR3 nucleotides read TGTGCCAGCAGCCCCCGACTAGCGGGGGGGCTGGAGACCCAGTACTTC. It yields the protein CASSPRLAGGLETQYF.

The chain combines TRBV5-4 with TRBJ1-2, with 10 bases identical to TRBD1. The CDR3 totals 17 residues. The V and J ends lost 0 bases and 4 bases, in that order; junction bases with no gene match: 9. Germline V lookup: CDR1 SGHNT, CDR2 YYREEE (reference sequence). The DNA of the CDR3 is TGTGCCAGCAGCTTGGGACAGGGGGCTTCTATTCCCTATGGCTACACCTTC. It is translated as CASSLGQGASIPYGYTF.

Written as DNA, the CDR3 is TGCAGCGTTGCTAGGACAGACTATGGCTACACCTTC. Its protein product is CSVARTDYGYTF. The chain is built from TRBV29-1 and TRBJ1-2; D is perhaps TRBD1 (6 bases). CDR1 is SQVTM, CDR2 ANQGSEA, per germline. V lost 4 bases and J 3 bases, leaving 9 bases between the germline ends. The CDR3 totals 12 residues.

The chain is built from TRBV18 and TRBJ1-5; 8 bases match TRBD1. Trimming removed 3 bases from V and 6 bases from J; junction bases left unmatched: 7. The CDR3 is 15 residues long. CDR1 is KGHSH, CDR2 LQKENI, per germline. The CDR3 spells CASSPGTGKSQPQHF. The CDR3 DNA reads TGTGCCAGCTCACCCGGGACAGGAAAAAGTCAGCCCCAGCATTTT.

This chain connects TRBV19 to TRBJ2-5; 9 bases match TRBD2. Germline trimming cut 1 base from V and 5 bases from J; bases unmatched to any gene: 11. The CDR3 is 17 amino acids. Germline-derived CDR1 and CDR2 are LNHDA and SQIVND (reference sequence). The CDR3 is CASSIGAGTSSTETQYF. For the CDR3, the DNA is TGTGCCAGTAGTATAGGGGCGGGGACTAGCTCTACGGAGACCCAGTACTTC.

The chain has TRBV25-1 and TRBJ2-5, with 7 bases that match TRBD2. The J call could be wrong; TRBJ2-7 is a better fit for the DNA end. Germline V gene data show CDR1 as MGHDK and CDR2 as SYGVNS. This CDR3 contains 14 residues. The CDR3 region is CASSRGGGGYEQYF. The CDR3 bases are TGTGCCAGCAGTAGAGGAGGCGGGGGCTACGAGCAGTACTTC.

This clone was seen more than once but under ten times. For the CDR3, the DNA is TGTGCCAGCAGTAGGGAGCGCACAGATACGCAGTATTTT. Amino acid sequence: CASSRERTDTQYF. The chain has TRBV25-1 and TRBJ2-3; D is possibly TRBD2 (5 bases). Germline V CDR1 and CDR2: MGHDK, SYGVNS. The CDR3 length is 13 residues. With 5 bases removed from V and 1 base from J, the gap between germline ends came to 7 bases.

The J gene is TRBJ1-5, the V gene TRBV18, with 7 nucleotides matching TRBD1. Germline CDR1 KGHSH, CDR2 LQKENI. Losses at the gene ends were 5 bases for V and 0 bases for J; bases not matched to a gene: 10. The CDR3 is 17 residues long. In nucleotides, the CDR3 is TGTGCCAGCTCAACAGGGGCGGCCTTCGGTAGCAATCAGCCCCAGCATTTT. This translates into CASSTGAAFGSNQPQHF.